The 31 T cell receptor beta chains below all came from one sample that was sequenced in a study of T cells in Graves' hyperthyroidism and ophthalmopathy. The CDR3 regions of TCR beta were amplified from RNA transcripts. A first-round RT-PCR of the TCR CDR3 used the HTBI primer set. MiXCR, run by TCRdb on the multiplex PCR reads, gives a single entry per CDR3 protein. The sample shows about 50,000 distinct CDR3 sequences, 49% of them seen only once. Specimen: peripheral blood or thyroid tissue (not recorded which). The receptors originated from a woman in her forties or fifties with Graves' hyperthyroidism.

A note on this clonotype: Just one base apart from a much larger clone, this may be a read error. DNA of the CDR3: TGTGCCAGCAGGTCCGGGACAACAGGAGGCTACACCTTC. This codes for CASRSGTTGGYTF. The rearrangement uses TRBV28 and TRBJ1-2; D possibly corresponds to TRBD1 (6 bases). CDR1 MDHEN and CDR2 SYDVKM come from the germline V gene. Deletions cut 6 bases from V and 8 bases from J, with 16 bases between. The CDR3 runs to 13 residues.

To note about this clonotype: A much bigger clone sits one base away, suggesting this may be a read error. The chain joins TRBV20-1 to TRBJ2-3, with 9 bases matching TRBD2. There are 14 residues in the CDR3. Germline V gives CDR1 DFQATT, CDR2 SNEGSKA (reference sequence). CDR3 sequence (DNA): TGCAGTGCTAGTGATAGCGGGAGCACAGGTACGCAGTATTTT. Translating it yields CSASDSGSTGTQYF.

Of note for this clonotype: Compared with germline, one end of the junction differs, possibly owing to a read error. The chain combines TRBV15 with TRBJ1-4, with no clear D. CDR3 length equals 16 residues. Germline CDR1 LNHNV, CDR2 YYDKDF (reference sequence). CDR3 DNA: TGTGCCACCAGCGGAGATTTGGCAACAACTAATGAAAGACTGTTTTTT. Translating gives CATSGDLATTNERLFF.

The chain employs TRBV20-1 and TRBJ1-2; 9 positions match TRBD1. Germline lookup yields CDR1 DFQATT and CDR2 SNEGSKA (reference sequence). There are 17 residues in the CDR3. J was trimmed by 0 bases and V by 0 bases; bases with no gene match: 8. The CDR3 DNA sequence: TGCAGTGCTAGAGATAGGGACAGGGCTCGAGCTAACTATGGCTACACCTTC. Its protein is CSARDRDRARANYGYTF.

This clonotype occurred many times. This sequence joins TRBV28 and TRBJ2-5; the D is unclear. The CDR3 is 13 residues long. Germline V gene sequence: CDR1 MDHEN, CDR2 SYDVKM. Trimming removed 4 bases from V and 2 bases from J, with 8 bases in between. CDR3 nucleotides: TGTGCCAGCAGTTGGGCCCTTCAAGAGACCCAGTACTTC. This encodes CASSWALQETQYF.

The table lists this clonotype with many counts. The chain has TRBV29-1 and TRBJ1-1; D is ambiguous. The CDR3 sequence is 12 residues long. CDR1 is SQVTM, CDR2 ANQGSEA, per germline. Deletions cut 0 bases from V and 8 bases from J, with 10 bases between. The CDR3 protein is CSVEDLGREAFF. In DNA form, the CDR3 reads TGCAGCGTTGAAGATCTGGGTAGGGAAGCTTTCTTT.

The table lists this clonotype with many counts. V gene TRBV4-2 combines with J gene TRBJ2-7; D is unclear. V dropped 1 base and J dropped 2 bases, with 9 bases sitting between them. CDR1 and CDR2 from the germline V gene are LGHNA and YNFKEQ. The CDR3 has 14 amino acids. DNA for the CDR3: TGTGCCAGCAGCCAAGTAATCTTTCCCTACGAGCAGTACTTC. Its protein is CASSQVIFPYEQYF.

V and J are TRBV20-1 and TRBJ1-4; D perhaps matches TRBD1 (6 bases). Trimming shortened V by 4 bases and J by 1 base, and 7 bases separated the two germline ends. The germline V gene encodes CDR1 DFQATT and CDR2 SNEGSKA (reference sequence). CDR3 length equals 13 residues. CDR3 sequence reads: CSATGETNEKLFF. CDR3 DNA: TGCAGTGCTACAGGGGAAACTAATGAAAAACTGTTTTTT.

Points on this clonotype: Its ends do not fully match the called genes, so a read error is possible. This chain links TRBV25-1 with TRBJ1-6; D ambiguous. CDR3 length equals 15 residues. Germline CDR1 is MGHDK and CDR2 is SYGVNS. As DNA, the CDR3 is TGTGCCTGCAGTGCAACGAGCTCCTATAATTCACCCCTCCACTTT. It codes for CACSATSSYNSPLHF.

This clonotype was detected ten times or more. This chain links TRBV28 with TRBJ2-2, with D perhaps TRBD2 (7 bases). In germline, CDR1 is MDHEN, CDR2 SYDVKM. The CDR3 has 16 residues. The germline V and J ends were trimmed by 3 bases and 4 bases, with 15 bases remaining between them. Written as DNA, the CDR3 is TGTGCCAGCAGTTTTCGGGGGGCCCTCGGCACCGGGGAGCTGTTTTTT. It codes for CASSFRGALGTGELFF.

This clonotype was seen once. The rearrangement uses TRBV9 and TRBJ2-7, with 9 bases aligning to TRBD1. V lost 4 bases, J lost 0 bases, and 8 bases stayed unmatched. The V gene's germline CDR1 is SGDLS and CDR2 YYNGEE. The length of the CDR3 is 16 residues. This CDR3 reads CASSPRTGATSYEQYF. The CDR3, as DNA: TGTGCCAGCAGCCCACGGACAGGGGCCACCTCCTACGAGCAGTACTTC.

This clonotype appeared many times. This may arise from a read error, as a much more abundant clone is one base away. The chain is built from TRBV7-6 and TRBJ1-1, with a tentative D call TRBD1 (6 bases). This CDR3 has 14 amino acids. Germline CDR1 is SGHVS and CDR2 is FNYEAQ. The CDR3 protein is CASSLGTSNTEALF. The CDR3 bases are TGTGCCAGCAGCCTCGGGACATCGAACACTGAAGCTCTCTTT.

The chain has TRBV5-1 and TRBJ1-1; 7 nucleotides agree with TRBD1. Germline trimming cut 10 bases from V and 5 bases from J; bases unmatched to any gene: 8. CDR1 and CDR2 from the germline V gene are SGHRS and YFSETQ. The CDR3 totals 12 residues. The CDR3 DNA reads TGCGCCTCACGGACAGGTGCAACTGAAGCTTTCTTT. It specifies CASRTGATEAFF. The entire variable domain, with the rest obtained from reference TRBV5-1 and TRBJ1-1, is as follows: KAGVTQTPRYLIKTRGQQVTLSCSPISGHRSVSWYQQTPGQGLQFLFEYFSETQRNKGNFPGRFSGRQFSNSRSEMNVSTLELGDSALYLCASRTGATEAFFGQGTRLTVV.

The table lists this clonotype with a few counts. The chain carries TRBV4-1 and TRBJ2-1; TRBD2 might be the D (5 bases). CDR3 size: 14 residues. The ends were cut back, 0 bases at V and 9 bases at J, with 12 bases in the middle. Looked up from germline, CDR1 is MGHRA and CDR2 is YSYEKL. Here the CDR3 reads CASSQDFGMLEQFF. DNA for the CDR3: TGCGCCAGCAGCCAAGATTTCGGGATGCTTGAGCAGTTCTTC.

This clonotype was seen many times. The chain carries TRBV20-1 and TRBJ2-2, with a weak D call TRBD1 (5 bases). CDR3 size: 14 residues. Trimming took 1 base from V and 6 from J, leaving 12 bases between them. CDR1 DFQATT and CDR2 SNEGSKA come from the germline V gene (reference sequence). CDR3 in amino acids: CSARVQGPAGELFF. The CDR3 DNA reads TGCAGTGCTAGAGTTCAGGGCCCGGCCGGGGAGCTGTTTTTT.

This clonotype was recorded many times. The genes are TRBV29-1 and TRBJ1-1, with a tentative D call TRBD1 (5 bases). The CDR3 sequence is 15 residues long. Trimming took 7 bases from V and 5 from J, leaving 23 bases between them. Germline V gene lookup returns CDR1 SQVTM and CDR2 ANQGSEA. CDR3 region: CSAHRGPLGGTEAFF. Written as DNA, the CDR3 is TGCAGCGCCCACCGGGGTCCATTGGGGGGGACTGAAGCTTTCTTT. Variable domain in full (rest from reference TRBV29-1 and TRBJ1-1): SAVISQKPSRDICQRGTSLTIQCQVDSQVTMMFWYRQQPGQSLTLIATANQGSEATYESGFVIDKFPISRPNLTFSTLTVSNMSPEDSSIYLCSAHRGPLGGTEAFFGQGTRLTVV.

This clonotype was counted many times. DNA for the CDR3: TGCAGCGTCAGTTTAAGTCCTCGTGGAAACACCATATATTTT. Its translation is CSVSLSPRGNTIYF. V gene TRBV29-1 combines with J gene TRBJ1-3; no firm D call. Germline V gives CDR1 SQVTM, CDR2 ANQGSEA. The ends were cut back, 6 bases at V and 3 bases at J, with 15 bases in the middle. This CDR3 has 14 amino acids.

In this sample, this clonotype turned up a few times. The chain has TRBV2 and TRBJ2-2; either TRBD1 or TRBD2 may fit D (5 bases each). Germline V gene sequence: CDR1 SNHLY, CDR2 FYNNEI. Trimming shortened V by 4 bases and J by 7 bases, and 19 bases separated the two germline ends. The CDR3 spans 16 residues. The CDR3 bases are TGTGCCAGCAGTGTCTCTGCAGAGGGGCGCTTCGGGGAGCTGTTTTTT. Its protein product is CASSVSAEGRFGELFF.

This clonotype was seen many times. The V and J genes are TRBV7-9 and TRBJ1-1; TRBD1 matches at 10 bases. The CDR3 is 14 residues long. Germline CDR1 SEHNR, CDR2 FQNEAQ (reference sequence). The junction had 2 bases not matched to a gene; V was cut back by 5 bases and J by 2 bases. The CDR3 DNA reads as TGTGCCAGCAGCGAGACAGGGGGCAACACTGAAGCTTTCTTT. Its protein product is CASSETGGNTEAFF. Full variable domain (remainder filled in from reference TRBV7-9 and TRBJ1-1): DTGVSQNPRHKITKRGQNVTFRCDPISEHNRLYWYRQTLGQGPEFLTYFQNEAQLEKSRLLSDRFSAERPKGSFSTLEIQRTEQGDSAMYLCASSETGGNTEAFFGQGTRLTVV.

With regard to this clonotype: This sequence may be a read error, since a much larger clone differs from it by one base. The genes are TRBV7-2 and TRBJ2-2; maybe TRBD1 (6 bases). The CDR3 length is 15 residues. Trimming cost V 5 bases and J 4 bases, with 14 bases left between them. The germline CDR1 and CDR2 sequences are SGHTA and FQGNSA. CDR3 in DNA: TGTGCCAGCAGCCCCCGGACAGTGGCCACCGGGGAGCTGTTTTTT. Encoded protein: CASSPRTVATGELFF.

By share of the sample, this clonotype is medium-sized. V usage is TRBV10-3 and J usage is TRBJ1-6, with a possible D match to TRBD1 (6 bases). V lost 10 bases and J lost 0, with 13 bases in between. CDR1 and CDR2 (germline): ENHRY, SYGVKD. This CDR3 comprises 15 residues. The CDR3 here is CATLNRDSYNSPLHF. In DNA, the CDR3 is TGTGCCACTCTGAACAGGGACTCCTATAATTCACCCCTCCACTTT.

This clonotype occurred many times. The rearrangement uses TRBV29-1 and TRBJ2-7; 8 positions match TRBD1. Unmatched junction bases numbered 0, after V lost 6 bases and J lost 2 bases. The CDR3 contains 11 residues. Germline CDR1 is SQVTM and CDR2 is ANQGSEA. The CDR3 region has the DNA TGCAGCGTACAGGGGGCCTACGAGCAGTACTTC. This encodes CSVQGAYEQYF.

The V gene is TRBV10-3, the J gene TRBJ1-1, with 8 positions matching TRBD1. Trimming cost V 4 bases and J 3 bases; bases outside gene matches: 4. This CDR3 spans 14 amino acids. Germline-derived CDR1 and CDR2 are ENHRY and SYGVKD. The CDR3 DNA reads TGTGCCATCAGTGCGCAGGGGGCCGACACTGAAGCTTTCTTT. Translating gives CAISAQGADTEAFF.

The chain is built from TRBV7-3 and TRBJ2-5, with a tentative D call TRBD2 (5 bases). V was pared by 5 bases and J by 7 bases, with 26 bases between. The CDR3 runs 17 residues. Germline V gene data show CDR1 as SGHTA and CDR2 as FQGTGA. The CDR3 DNA follows: TGTGCCAGCAGCCCCGTCCCCACCGGGGAGCGTGTAGGGACCCAGTACTTC. As protein: CASSPVPTGERVGTQYF.

This clonotype was seen repeatedly, ten times or more. The chain employs TRBV9 and TRBJ1-3; D gene unclear. V was cut by 0 bases and J by 4 bases, with 8 bases left in between. This CDR3 spans 14 amino acids. Germline CDR1 and CDR2: SGDLS and YYNGEE. CDR3 DNA: TGTGCCAGCAGCGTAGGGGGAACCGGAAACACCATATATTTT. Translating it yields CASSVGGTGNTIYF.

This clonotype was seen a single time. V gene TRBV7-2 combines with J gene TRBJ2-7; D not certain. CDR1 is SGHTA and CDR2 is FQGNSA in the germline V gene. The CDR3 runs to 17 residues. V was trimmed by 6 bases and J by 7 bases, leaving 28 bases between them. CDR3 protein: CASRATNESYPGWEQYF. The DNA of the CDR3 is TGTGCCAGCAGGGCGACGAACGAGAGTTACCCTGGATGGGAGCAGTACTTC.

The chain employs TRBV20-1 and TRBJ2-2; D might be TRBD1 or TRBD2, each matching 5 bases. CDR3 length equals 16 residues. V lost 5 bases and J lost 6, with 22 bases in between. Germline lookup yields CDR1 DFQATT and CDR2 SNEGSKA (reference sequence). This CDR3 is CSASSTDGTHAGELFF. CDR3 coding DNA: TGCAGTGCTTCCAGCACTGACGGGACGCACGCCGGGGAGCTGTTTTTT.

About this clonotype: This clone may be a read error of a much larger clone one base away. The V and J genes are TRBV11-2 and TRBJ2-3; TRBD2 agrees at 12 bases. Germline V gives CDR1 SGHAT, CDR2 FQNNGV. The CDR3 runs 15 residues. The CDR3 loop is CASGKTSGGTDMQYF. The CDR3 bases are TGTGCCAGCGGCAAGACTAGCGGGGGCACAGATATGCAGTATTTT.

This chain joins TRBV20-1 and TRBJ1-1, with D uncertain. CDR3 length: 13 residues. The V and J ends lost 2 bases and 4 bases respectively, with 11 bases between them. CDR1 and CDR2 from the germline V gene are DFQATT and SNEGSKA (reference sequence). In DNA, the CDR3 is TGCAGTGCTAGAAGGGAGGACGGCACTGAAGCTTTCTTT. Translated, it gives CSARREDGTEAFF.

This chain uses TRBV28 with TRBJ2-7; the D call may be TRBD1 or TRBD2 (5 bases each). CDR3 size: 13 residues. The V end lost 3 bases, the J end lost 7 bases, and 13 bases lay between the germline ends. Germline-derived CDR1 and CDR2 are MDHEN and SYDVKM. The CDR3 bases are TGTGCCAGCAGTTTGAGGGGTACCGGGGAGCAGTACTTC. Encoded protein: CASSLRGTGEQYF.

V and J are TRBV13 and TRBJ2-7; 10 bases line up with TRBD1. Germline CDR1 PRHDT, CDR2 FYEKMQ (reference sequence). The V segment lost 8 bases and the J segment 2 bases; nucleotides outside the gene matches: 3. This CDR3 contains 13 residues. CDR3 protein: CASEGQGTYEQYF. CDR3 nucleotides: TGTGCCAGCGAGGGACAGGGGACCTACGAGCAGTACTTC.